This is a list of T cell receptor beta chains from one sample in a study of post-analysis software for immune sequencing data. MiXCR was run by TCRdb on the PCR reads, yielding one entry per CDR3 protein. The sample consists of approximately 690,000 distinct CDR3 sequences, 55% to 60% of them appearing once. Sequencing was performed on blood. Every receptor here comes from a girl aged 2-10 years with multiple sclerosis. CDR3s include the opening cysteine and the closing phenylalanine or tryptophan. A D gene is named only where the DNA matches it firmly. Clone size is given for some rows only: seen once, a few or many times, or a class if the clone is expanded.

D gene: TRBD2; J gene: TRBJ2-3; clone size: -; V gene: TRBV20-1; CDR3 DNA: TGCAGTGCTAGAGCGCGGGGGGGGTACCCTGGCACAGATACGCAGTATTTT; CDR3 protein: CSARARGGYPGTDTQYF
D gene: -; J gene: TRBJ1-2; clone size: -; V gene: TRBV7-9; CDR3 DNA: TGTGCCAGCAGCCCGAGCGGGGGGCGGAGAGGCTACACCTTC; CDR3 protein: CASSPSGGRRGYTF
D gene: TRBD2; J gene: TRBJ2-1; clone size: -; V gene: TRBV12-3/TRBV12-4; CDR3 DNA: TGTGCCAGCAGTCCCAGCGGCGGGAGCGAGCAGTTCTTC; CDR3 protein: CASSPSGGSEQFF
D gene: TRBD1; J gene: TRBJ2-1; clone size: -; V gene: TRBV6-6; CDR3 DNA: TGTGCCAGCAGTTATTTTCAGGGGGCGTCCAATGAGCAGTTCTTC; CDR3 protein: CASSYFQGASNEQFF
D gene: -; J gene: TRBJ1-2; clone size: -; V gene: TRBV12-3/TRBV12-4; CDR3 DNA: TGTGCCAGCAGTTTTTCACCTTTGGGGGGCTACACCTTC; CDR3 protein: CASSFSPLGGYTF
D gene: -; J gene: TRBJ1-1; clone size: -; V gene: TRBV7-8; CDR3 DNA: TGTGCCAGCAGCTCTTCACACGTCAGGAGAACTGAAGCTTTCTTT; CDR3 protein: CASSSSHVRRTEAFF
D gene: TRBD1; J gene: TRBJ2-7; clone size: -; V gene: TRBV28; CDR3 DNA: TGTGCCAGCAGTCTGACAGGGTTCGTTTCCTACGAGCAGTACTTC; CDR3 protein: CASSLTGFVSYEQYF
D gene: -; J gene: TRBJ1-1; clone size: -; V gene: TRBV29-1; CDR3 DNA: TGCAGCCTCGGGGGGACGGGAGCTTTCTTT; CDR3 protein: CSLGGTGAFF
D gene: TRBD1; J gene: TRBJ2-1; clone size: -; V gene: TRBV5-1; CDR3 DNA: TGCGCCAGCAGCAGAAAAACCGGGACAGACTCCTACAATGAGCAGTTCTTC; CDR3 protein: CASSRKTGTDSYNEQFF
D gene: -; J gene: TRBJ2-5; clone size: few; V gene: TRBV29-1; CDR3 DNA: TGCAGCGTTGAGGCTCTGTTTACAACGGCAGAGACCCAGTACTTC; CDR3 protein: CSVEALFTTAETQYF
D gene: -; J gene: TRBJ2-5; clone size: few; V gene: TRBV12-3/TRBV12-4; CDR3 DNA: TGTGCCAGCAGCTCCCACCCTGGCGAGACCCAGTACTTC; CDR3 protein: CASSSHPGETQYF
D gene: -; J gene: TRBJ2-1; clone size: -; V gene: TRBV12-3/TRBV12-4; CDR3 DNA: TGTGCCAGCAGTTGGGCCGACAATGAGCAGTTCTTC; CDR3 protein: CASSWADNEQFF
D gene: TRBD1; J gene: TRBJ2-7; clone size: -; V gene: TRBV20-1; CDR3 DNA: TGCAGTGCTAGAGCAGGACAGGGGGGGAACTACGAGCAGTACTTC; CDR3 protein: CSARAGQGGNYEQYF
D gene: -; J gene: TRBJ1-1; clone size: -; V gene: TRBV10-3; CDR3 DNA: TGTGCCATCAGCCGAGACCGGGACAACACTGAAGCTTTCTTT; CDR3 protein: CAISRDRDNTEAFF
D gene: TRBD2; J gene: TRBJ2-1; clone size: -; V gene: TRBV5-1; CDR3 DNA: TGCGCCAGCAGCTTTAACAGCGGGAGGGTAGGCGAGCAGTTCTTC; CDR3 protein: CASSFNSGRVGEQFF
D gene: TRBD2; J gene: TRBJ2-1; clone size: few; V gene: TRBV20-1; CDR3 DNA: TGCAGTGCTAGAACTAGCGGGGAGAGCTCCTACAATGAGCAGTTCTTC; CDR3 protein: CSARTSGESSYNEQFF
D gene: -; J gene: TRBJ1-2; clone size: -; V gene: TRBV7-2; CDR3 DNA: TGTGCCAGCAGCTCGCAGGGGAGCTACACCTTC; CDR3 protein: CASSSQGSYTF
D gene: -; J gene: TRBJ2-1; clone size: few; V gene: TRBV25-1; CDR3 DNA: TGTGCCAGCCTAGGACAGCCCTACAATGAGCAGTTCTTC; CDR3 protein: CASLGQPYNEQFF
D gene: TRBD1; J gene: TRBJ1-2; clone size: -; V gene: TRBV4-3; CDR3 DNA: TGCGCCAGCAGAATTATACCGGGACAGGGAGACTATGGCTACACCTTC; CDR3 protein: CASRIIPGQGDYGYTF
D gene: TRBD1; J gene: TRBJ2-5; clone size: few; V gene: TRBV5-1; CDR3 DNA: TGCGCCAGCAGCCAGGCCGGGACAGCTTACCAAGAGACCCAGTACTTC; CDR3 protein: CASSQAGTAYQETQYF
D gene: TRBD2; J gene: TRBJ2-7; clone size: -; V gene: TRBV11-1; CDR3 DNA: TGTGCCAGCAGCTCCTCGCCCGGGGGGGAGCCCCCCTACGAGCAGTACTTC; CDR3 protein: CASSSSPGGEPPYEQYF
D gene: -; J gene: TRBJ2-1; clone size: -; V gene: TRBV10-3; CDR3 DNA: TGTGCCATCACTGGGGACTCTGGCGCAGGGCCCCATGAGCAGTTCTTC; CDR3 protein: CAITGDSGAGPHEQFF
D gene: TRBD2; J gene: TRBJ2-1; clone size: few; V gene: TRBV12-3/TRBV12-4; CDR3 DNA: TGTGCCAGCAGCCGTGGACTAGCGGATTACAATGAGCAGTTCTTC; CDR3 protein: CASSRGLADYNEQFF
D gene: -; J gene: TRBJ1-1; clone size: -; V gene: TRBV6-5; CDR3 DNA: TGTGCCAGCAGTTTCCGCGGAGGGGGTCTTGGCGGCGACGCTGAAGCTTTCTTT; CDR3 protein: CASSFRGGGLGGDAEAFF
D gene: TRBD1; J gene: TRBJ2-3; clone size: -; V gene: TRBV12-3/TRBV12-4; CDR3 DNA: TGTGCCAGCAGCCTAAAGACAGGGGGCGGGATAGATACGCAGTATTTT; CDR3 protein: CASSLKTGGGIDTQYF
D gene: -; J gene: TRBJ2-3; clone size: -; V gene: TRBV7-6; CDR3 DNA: TGTGCCAGCAGCTTGTCCCTGGGGTCAGATACGCAGTATTTT; CDR3 protein: CASSLSLGSDTQYF
D gene: TRBD1; J gene: TRBJ2-3; clone size: -; V gene: TRBV6-5; CDR3 DNA: TGTGCCAGCAGTTACTCGGGACAGGATAGCACAGATACGCAGTATTTT; CDR3 protein: CASSYSGQDSTDTQYF
D gene: -; J gene: TRBJ1-1; clone size: -; V gene: TRBV7-9; CDR3 DNA: TGTGCCAGTAGCTTAGTCGCAAACCTGAACACTGAAGCTTTCTTT; CDR3 protein: CASSLVANLNTEAFF
D gene: -; J gene: TRBJ2-3; clone size: once; V gene: TRBV20-1; CDR3 DNA: TGCAGTGTATTACAGGTCACAGATACGCAGTATTTT; CDR3 protein: CSVLQVTDTQYF
D gene: -; J gene: TRBJ2-1; clone size: -; V gene: TRBV29-1; CDR3 DNA: TGCAGCGTTGAAGATCGAAGACTGGCATACAATGAGCAGTTCTTC; CDR3 protein: CSVEDRRLAYNEQFF
D gene: -; J gene: TRBJ2-2; clone size: -; V gene: TRBV12-3/TRBV12-4; CDR3 DNA: TGTGCCAGCAGTTTTAACAGTGGAGTCACCGGGGAGCTGTTTTTT; CDR3 protein: CASSFNSGVTGELFF
D gene: -; J gene: TRBJ2-3; clone size: many; V gene: TRBV7-2; CDR3 DNA: TGTGCCAGCAGCTCCCGGGCCGGGGCATCCGGGGAGTATTTT; CDR3 protein: CASSSRAGASGEYF
D gene: -; J gene: TRBJ1-4; clone size: few; V gene: TRBV12-3/TRBV12-4; CDR3 DNA: TGTGCCAGCAGTTCGACAGGAAGGGAGGAAAAACTGTTTTTT; CDR3 protein: CASSSTGREEKLFF
D gene: TRBD2; J gene: TRBJ2-3; clone size: -; V gene: TRBV24-1; CDR3 DNA: TGTGCCACCAGTGATTTGCCTAGCGGGGGGCTGAAACCTAGCACAGATACGCAGTATTTT; CDR3 protein: CATSDLPSGGLKPSTDTQYF
D gene: TRBD1; J gene: TRBJ2-6; clone size: -; V gene: TRBV7-9; CDR3 DNA: TGTGCCAGCAGCTCCGGACAGGAACGCTCTGGGGCCAACGTCCTGACTTTC; CDR3 protein: CASSSGQERSGANVLTF
D gene: TRBD2; J gene: TRBJ2-1; clone size: -; V gene: TRBV5-1; CDR3 DNA: TGCGCCAGCAGCTTGGCGCCGGGACTAGCGGGAGGGGGCAATGAGCAGTTCTTC; CDR3 protein: CASSLAPGLAGGGNEQFF
D gene: -; J gene: TRBJ2-7; clone size: few; V gene: TRBV7-2; CDR3 DNA: TGTGCCACCGCGTGGGCGGGCTACAATGAGCAGTACTTC; CDR3 protein: CATAWAGYNEQYF
D gene: -; J gene: TRBJ1-2; clone size: -; V gene: TRBV29-1; CDR3 DNA: TGCAGCAGTTCCCGGGACACAGCTAACTATGGCTACACCTTC; CDR3 protein: CSSSRDTANYGYTF
D gene: -; J gene: TRBJ2-1; clone size: few; V gene: TRBV9; CDR3 DNA: TGTGCCAGCAGCGCCACCGGGAGTTACAATGAGCAGTTCTTC; CDR3 protein: CASSATGSYNEQFF
D gene: TRBD2; J gene: TRBJ2-1; clone size: -; V gene: TRBV3-1; CDR3 DNA: TGTGCCAGCAGCCAACTAGCGGGGGTCAATGAGCAGTTCTTC; CDR3 protein: CASSQLAGVNEQFF
D gene: -; J gene: TRBJ2-1; clone size: -; V gene: TRBV5-1; CDR3 DNA: TGCGCCAGCAGCTGGGGCGGGATGGGAAATGAGCAGTTCTTC; CDR3 protein: CASSWGGMGNEQFF
D gene: TRBD1; J gene: TRBJ2-6; clone size: -; V gene: TRBV27; CDR3 DNA: TGTGCCAGCAGTTATTGGGACAGCCCCTCTGGGGCCAACGTCCTGACTTTC; CDR3 protein: CASSYWDSPSGANVLTF
D gene: -; J gene: TRBJ2-2; clone size: -; V gene: TRBV7-9; CDR3 DNA: TGTGCCAGCAGCTTAGACCGGGGATTCACCGGGGAGCTGTTTTTT; CDR3 protein: CASSLDRGFTGELFF
D gene: TRBD2; J gene: TRBJ2-3; clone size: -; V gene: TRBV6-1; CDR3 DNA: TGTGCCAGCAGGCCCCTAGCGGGGGGCACAGATACGCAGTATTTT; CDR3 protein: CASRPLAGGTDTQYF
D gene: TRBD1; J gene: TRBJ1-1; clone size: -; V gene: TRBV5-1; CDR3 DNA: TGCGCCAGCAGCTCCTCGCCCCTAACAGGGGACTTTGAAGCTTTCTTT; CDR3 protein: CASSSSPLTGDFEAFF
D gene: -; J gene: TRBJ2-3; clone size: few; V gene: TRBV6-6; CDR3 DNA: TGTGCCAGCAGCCGAGGGCCCCGGAAAAGCACAGATACGCAGTATTTT; CDR3 protein: CASSRGPRKSTDTQYF
D gene: -; J gene: TRBJ2-6; clone size: -; V gene: TRBV27; CDR3 DNA: TGTGCCAGCAGTTTATGGGGGGCGCATGGGGCCAACGTCCTGACTTTC; CDR3 protein: CASSLWGAHGANVLTF